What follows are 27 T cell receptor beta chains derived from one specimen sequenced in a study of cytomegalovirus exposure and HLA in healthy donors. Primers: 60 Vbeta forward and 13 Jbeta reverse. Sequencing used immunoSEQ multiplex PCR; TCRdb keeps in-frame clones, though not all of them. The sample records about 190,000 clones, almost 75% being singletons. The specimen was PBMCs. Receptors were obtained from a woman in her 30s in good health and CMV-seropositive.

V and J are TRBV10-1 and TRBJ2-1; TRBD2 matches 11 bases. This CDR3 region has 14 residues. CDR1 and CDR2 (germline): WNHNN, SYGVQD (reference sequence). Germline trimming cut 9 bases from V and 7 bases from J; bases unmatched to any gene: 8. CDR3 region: CASSSRTSGNEQFF. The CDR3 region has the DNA TGCGCCAGTTCTTCTCGGACTAGCGGGAATGAGCAGTTCTTC.

The CDR3 DNA follows: TGTGCCAGCACCCAGGGACAGAACTATGGCTACACCTTC. Translated: CASTQGQNYGYTF. This rearrangement joins TRBV28 to TRBJ1-2; 7 bases are shared with TRBD1. CDR1 is MDHEN, CDR2 SYDVKM, per germline. The CDR3 has 13 amino acids. The V segment lost 7 bases and the J segment 2 bases; nucleotides outside the gene matches: 4.

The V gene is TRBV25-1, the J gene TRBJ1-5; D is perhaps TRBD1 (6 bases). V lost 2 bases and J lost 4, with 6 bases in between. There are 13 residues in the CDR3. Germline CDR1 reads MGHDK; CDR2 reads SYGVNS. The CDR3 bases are TGTGCCAGCAGTGAACAGGGGAATCAGCCCCAGCATTTT. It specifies CASSEQGNQPQHF.

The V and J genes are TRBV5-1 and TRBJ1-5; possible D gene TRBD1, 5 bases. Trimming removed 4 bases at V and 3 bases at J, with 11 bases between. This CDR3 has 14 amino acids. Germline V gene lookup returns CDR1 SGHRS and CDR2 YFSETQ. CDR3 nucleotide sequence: TGCGCCAGCAGCCCTGGGGGGGTCAATCAGCCCCAGCATTTT. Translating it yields CASSPGGVNQPQHF.

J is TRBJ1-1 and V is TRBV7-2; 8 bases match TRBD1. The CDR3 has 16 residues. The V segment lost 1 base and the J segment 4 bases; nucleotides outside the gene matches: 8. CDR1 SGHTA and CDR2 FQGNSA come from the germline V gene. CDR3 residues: CASSLDPPGGVTEAFF. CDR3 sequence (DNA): TGTGCCAGCAGCTTAGACCCCCCAGGGGGCGTCACTGAAGCTTTCTTT.

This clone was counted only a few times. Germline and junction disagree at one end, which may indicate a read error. CDR3: CASSSFEQYF. CDR3 sequence (DNA): TGTGCCAGCAGTTCCTTCGAGCAGTACTTC. This chain links TRBV28 with TRBJ2-7; no definite D call. The CDR3 extends over 10 amino acids. The germline gives CDR1 MDHEN, CDR2 SYDVKM.

The CDR3 sequence: CASTIGGGNYGYTF. CDR3 DNA: TGTGCCAGCACCATCGGGGGTGGGAACTATGGCTACACCTTC. This rearrangement joins TRBV7-2 to TRBJ1-2, with D possibly matching TRBD1 (5 bases). This CDR3 comprises 14 residues. The germline CDR1 and CDR2 sequences are SGHTA and FQGNSA. The V gene lost 7 bases and the J gene lost 2 bases, with 14 bases spanning the gap.

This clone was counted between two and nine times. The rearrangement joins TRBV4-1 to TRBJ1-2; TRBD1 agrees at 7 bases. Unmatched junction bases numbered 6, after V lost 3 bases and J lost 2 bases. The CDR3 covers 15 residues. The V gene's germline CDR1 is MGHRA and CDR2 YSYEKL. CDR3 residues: CASSHNDRDNYGYTF. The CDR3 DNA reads TGCGCCAGCAGCCACAATGACAGGGACAACTATGGCTACACCTTC.

The CDR3 sequence: CASSPSGHLNQPQHF. The CDR3 DNA reads as TGCGCCAGCAGCCCCTCGGGACACCTCAATCAGCCCCAGCATTTT. The rearrangement joins TRBV5-1 to TRBJ1-5, with D maybe TRBD1 (6 bases). CDR3 size: 15 residues. Germline CDR1 SGHRS, CDR2 YFSETQ. Trimming took 4 bases from V and 3 from J, leaving 14 bases between them.

The DNA for the CDR3 is TGTGCCAGCAGCTTAAACGTCGCGTACGGGAACGGTGGAAACATTCAGTACTTC. Protein: CASSLNVAYGNGGNIQYF. V gene TRBV7-8 combines with J gene TRBJ2-4; maybe TRBD2 (5 bases). This CDR3 region has 18 residues. V was shortened by 2 bases and J by 6 bases, with 23 bases between the two germline ends. The germline CDR1 and CDR2 sequences are SGHVS and FQNEAQ. Based on the CDR3 plus reference TRBV7-8 and TRBJ2-4, the full variable domain is GAGVSQSPRYKVAKRGQDVALRCDPISGHVSLFWYQQALGQGPEFLTYFQNEAQLDKSGLPSDRFFAERPEGSVSTLKIQRTQQEDSAVYLCASSLNVAYGNGGNIQYFGAGTRLSVL.

DNA for the CDR3: TGTGCCAGCAGCCAAGATCCCGGGACAGGGGACACTGAAGCTTTCTTT. It yields the protein CASSQDPGTGDTEAFF. The V call is TRBV4-2, the J call TRBJ1-1; 10 positions match TRBD1. The J segment lost 3 bases and the V segment lost 0 bases, leaving 4 bases of the junction unmatched. The CDR3 has 16 residues. Germline V gene sequence: CDR1 LGHNA, CDR2 YNFKEQ.

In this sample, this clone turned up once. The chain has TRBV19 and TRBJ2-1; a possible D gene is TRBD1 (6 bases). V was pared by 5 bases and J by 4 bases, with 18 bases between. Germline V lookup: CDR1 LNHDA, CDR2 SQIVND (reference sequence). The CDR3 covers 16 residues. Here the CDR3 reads CASSWSPGTPYNEQFF. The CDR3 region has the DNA TGTGCCAGTAGTTGGAGTCCCGGGACACCTTACAATGAGCAGTTCTTC. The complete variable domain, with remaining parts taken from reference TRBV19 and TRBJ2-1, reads DGGITQSPKYLFRKEGQNVTLSCEQNLNHDAMYWYRQDPGQGLRLIYYSQIVNDFQKGDIAEGYSVSREKKESFPLTVTSAQKNPTAFYLCASSWSPGTPYNEQFFGPGTRLTVL.

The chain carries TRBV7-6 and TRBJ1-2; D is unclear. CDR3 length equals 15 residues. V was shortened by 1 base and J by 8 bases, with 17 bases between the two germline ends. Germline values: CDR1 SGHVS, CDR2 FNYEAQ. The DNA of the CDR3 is TGTGCCAGCAGCTTAGACGCAGGATTACTGGTGGGCTACACCTTC. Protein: CASSLDAGLLVGYTF.

Here the CDR3 reads CASSGQQGVLGYTF. The CDR3 DNA reads as TGTGCCAGCAGCGGACAACAGGGAGTTCTTGGCTACACCTTC. This chain connects TRBV5-8 to TRBJ1-2; a weak D match, TRBD1 (6 bases). CDR1 is SGHTS, CDR2 YDEGEE, per germline. V lost 4 bases to trimming and J lost 7 bases, with 17 bases between them. The CDR3 runs to 14 residues.

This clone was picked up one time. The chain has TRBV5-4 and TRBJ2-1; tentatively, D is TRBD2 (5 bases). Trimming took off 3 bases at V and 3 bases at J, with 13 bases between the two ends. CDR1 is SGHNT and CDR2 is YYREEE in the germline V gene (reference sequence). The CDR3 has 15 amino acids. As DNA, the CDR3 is TGTGCCAGCAGCTCCACGGACTCTTTCTACAATGAGCAGTTCTTC. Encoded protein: CASSSTDSFYNEQFF.

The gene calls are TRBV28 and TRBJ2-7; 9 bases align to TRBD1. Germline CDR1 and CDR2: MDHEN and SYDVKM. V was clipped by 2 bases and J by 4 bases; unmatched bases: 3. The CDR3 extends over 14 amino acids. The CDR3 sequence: CASSLGTGYYEQYF. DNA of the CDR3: TGTGCCAGCAGTTTAGGGACAGGGTATTACGAGCAGTACTTC.

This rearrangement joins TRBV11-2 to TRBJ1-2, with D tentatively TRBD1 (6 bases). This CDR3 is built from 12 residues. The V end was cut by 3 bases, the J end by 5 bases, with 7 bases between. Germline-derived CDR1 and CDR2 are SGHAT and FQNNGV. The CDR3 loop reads CASSLTGYGYTF. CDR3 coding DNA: TGTGCCAGCAGCTTGACAGGTTATGGCTACACCTTC.

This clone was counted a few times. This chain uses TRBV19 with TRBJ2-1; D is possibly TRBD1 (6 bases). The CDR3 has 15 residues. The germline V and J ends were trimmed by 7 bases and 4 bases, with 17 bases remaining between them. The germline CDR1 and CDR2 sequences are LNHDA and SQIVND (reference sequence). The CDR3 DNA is TGTGCCAGTACCACCCAGGGGTTGAGGTACAATGAGCAGTTCTTC. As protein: CASTTQGLRYNEQFF. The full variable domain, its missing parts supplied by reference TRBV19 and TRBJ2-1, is DGGITQSPKYLFRKEGQNVTLSCEQNLNHDAMYWYRQDPGQGLRLIYYSQIVNDFQKGDIAEGYSVSREKKESFPLTVTSAQKNPTAFYLCASTTQGLRYNEQFFGPGTRLTVL.

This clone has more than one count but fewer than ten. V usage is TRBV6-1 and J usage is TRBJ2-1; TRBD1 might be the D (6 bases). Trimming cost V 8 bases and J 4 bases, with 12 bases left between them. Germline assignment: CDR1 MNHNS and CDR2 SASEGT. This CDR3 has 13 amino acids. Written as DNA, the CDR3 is TGTGCCAGCGGGGGCGGGTGGTACAATGAGCAGTTCTTC. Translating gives CASGGGWYNEQFF.

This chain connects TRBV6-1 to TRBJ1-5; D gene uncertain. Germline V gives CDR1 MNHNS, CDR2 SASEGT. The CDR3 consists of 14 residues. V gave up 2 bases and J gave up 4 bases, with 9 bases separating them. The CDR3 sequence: CASSEMAVNQPQHF. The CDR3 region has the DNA TGTGCCAGCAGTGAAATGGCGGTAAATCAGCCCCAGCATTTT.

CDR3: CASSLISLERDYEQYF. The CDR3 DNA sequence: TGTGCCAGCAGCTTAATCTCTCTAGAGCGGGACTACGAGCAGTACTTC. This chain joins TRBV7-2 and TRBJ2-7, with 7 bases identical to TRBD2. The germline V gene has CDR1 SGHTA and CDR2 FQGNSA. V gave up 2 bases and J gave up 3 bases; unmatched junction bases: 10. The CDR3 spans 16 residues.

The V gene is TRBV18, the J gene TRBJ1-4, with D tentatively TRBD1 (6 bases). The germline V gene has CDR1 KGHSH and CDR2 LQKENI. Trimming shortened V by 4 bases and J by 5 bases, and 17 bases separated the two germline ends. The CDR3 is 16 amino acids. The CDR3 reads CASSLLTGQGNEKLFF. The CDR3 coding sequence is TGTGCCAGCTCACTTCTCACGGGACAAGGCAATGAAAAACTGTTTTTT.

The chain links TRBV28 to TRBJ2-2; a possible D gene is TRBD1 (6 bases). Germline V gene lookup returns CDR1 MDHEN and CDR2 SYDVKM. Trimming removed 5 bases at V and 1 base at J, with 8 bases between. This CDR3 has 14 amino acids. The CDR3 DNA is TGTGCCAGCAGTAGGACAGAGAACACCGGGGAGCTGTTTTTT. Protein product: CASSRTENTGELFF.

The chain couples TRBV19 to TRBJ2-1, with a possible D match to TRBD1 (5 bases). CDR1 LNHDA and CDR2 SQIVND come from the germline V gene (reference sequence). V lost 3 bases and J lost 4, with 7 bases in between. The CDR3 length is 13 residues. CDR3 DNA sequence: TGTGCCAGTAGTATGGACACTTACAATGAGCAGTTCTTC. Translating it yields CASSMDTYNEQFF.

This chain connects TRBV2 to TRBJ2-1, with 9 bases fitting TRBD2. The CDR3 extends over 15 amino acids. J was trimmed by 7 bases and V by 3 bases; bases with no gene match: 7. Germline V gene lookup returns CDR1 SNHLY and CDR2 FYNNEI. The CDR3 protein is CASSEAGGGLNEQFF. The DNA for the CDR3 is TGTGCCAGCAGTGAGGCGGGGGGGGGACTAAATGAGCAGTTCTTC.

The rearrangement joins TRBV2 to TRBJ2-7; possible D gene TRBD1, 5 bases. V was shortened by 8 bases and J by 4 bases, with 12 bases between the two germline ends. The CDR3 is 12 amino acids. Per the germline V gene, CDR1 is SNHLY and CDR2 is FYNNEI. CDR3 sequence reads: CASGEQAYEQYF. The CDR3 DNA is TGTGCCAGCGGCGAACAGGCGTACGAGCAGTACTTC. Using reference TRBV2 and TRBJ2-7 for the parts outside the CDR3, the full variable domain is EPEVTQTPSHQVTQMGQEVILRCVPISNHLYFYWYRQILGQKVEFLVSFYNNEISEKSEIFDDQFSVERPDGSNFTLKIRSTKLEDSAMYFCASGEQAYEQYFGPGTRLTVT.

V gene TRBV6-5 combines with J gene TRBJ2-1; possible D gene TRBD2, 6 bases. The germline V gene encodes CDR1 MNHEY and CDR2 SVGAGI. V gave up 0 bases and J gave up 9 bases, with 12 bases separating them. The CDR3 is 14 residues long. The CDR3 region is CASSYSNGRGEQFF. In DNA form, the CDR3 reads TGTGCCAGCAGTTACTCGAACGGGAGAGGTGAGCAGTTCTTC.